Below are 5 T cell receptor beta chains sequenced from a single sample in a study of regulatory T cells in long-lasting Graves disease. Stated time point: newly diagnosed GD, antithyroid drugs for less than 3 months. Extracted PBMC RNA gave rise to the TCR library. Arm-PCR of CDR3 regions with iRepertoire HTBI primers generated TCR beta libraries. A single record per CDR3 protein comes from TCRdb applying MiXCR to the multiplex PCR reads. The data hold 300,000 to 400,000 distinct CDR3 sequences, with 18% observed a single time. The material sequenced was peripheral blood mononuclear cells (PBMCs), taken at new diagnosis, from a patient treated with antithyroid drugs. These receptors were obtained from a female donor with Graves disease.

This clonotype was seen at least ten times. CDR3: CASSLETWVGNTIYF. Written as DNA, the CDR3 is TGTGCCAGCAGCTTAGAGACCTGGGTTGGAAACACCATATATTTT. The chain has TRBV11-2 and TRBJ1-3; no clear D. V lost 0 bases, J lost 3 bases, and 9 bases lay in between. The germline V gene has CDR1 SGHAT and CDR2 FQNNGV. The CDR3 loop spans 15 amino acids.

This clonotype was observed many times. The chain carries TRBV28 and TRBJ1-5, with 7 nucleotides matching TRBD1. CDR1 is MDHEN and CDR2 is SYDVKM in the germline V gene. The CDR3 runs 13 residues. After removal of 3 bases from V and 7 bases from J, the junction contained 3 bases not matched to a gene. The CDR3 nucleotides are TGTGCCAGCAGTTTGACAGGGTGGCAGCCCCAGCATTTT. Its protein is CASSLTGWQPQHF.

This clonotype has at least ten counts. J is TRBJ2-7 and V is TRBV10-3; no clear D. Trimming shortened V by 2 bases and J by 4 bases, and 9 bases separated the two germline ends. The germline CDR1 and CDR2 sequences are ENHRY and SYGVKD. The CDR3 is 13 amino acids. This CDR3 is CAISEGNRYEQYF. The CDR3 DNA reads as TGTGCCATCAGTGAGGGTAATCGGTACGAGCAGTACTTC.

This clonotype was seen at least ten times. This chain joins TRBV6-2 or TRBV6-3 and TRBJ2-1; 11 positions match TRBD2. From germline, CDR1 is MNHEY and CDR2 SVGEGT. The J segment lost 9 bases and the V segment lost 6 bases, leaving 7 bases of the junction unmatched. This CDR3 comprises 14 residues. The CDR3 DNA reads TGTGCCAGCAGACTAGCGGGAGAAAGCGGTGAGCAGTTCTTC. This encodes CASRLAGESGEQFF.

This clonotype was seen many times. The chain couples TRBV11-2 to TRBJ2-7, with D tentatively TRBD2 (6 bases). The CDR3 sequence is 16 residues long. Germline V lookup: CDR1 SGHAT, CDR2 FQNNGV. Trimming removed 5 bases at V and 0 bases at J, with 17 bases between. CDR3 DNA sequence: TGTGCCAGCAGCCCCGGAGCGGGTCAGAGCTCCTACGAGCAGTACTTC. Protein sequence: CASSPGAGQSSYEQYF. Filled out from reference TRBV11-2 and TRBJ2-7, the complete variable domain reads EAGVAQSPRYKIIEKRQSVAFWCNPISGHATLYWYQQILGQGPKLLIQFQNNGVVDDSQLPKDRFSAERLKGVDSTLKIQPAKLEDSAVYLCASSPGAGQSSYEQYFGPGTRLTVT.